This T cell receptor (beta chain) was sequenced in a study of blood T cell repertoires in COVID-19. This study enrolled people aged 18 to 89 from roughly 22 US geographic areas. Cohort 3 recovered donors had two negative PCRs, clearance, or symptom resolution. CDR3 size: 14 residues. Germline V gives CDR1 SGHAT, CDR2 FQNNGV. Trimming left V 7 bases short and J 3 bases short, with 15 bases between. Original processing notes: Reference gene primer amplification gave estimated nucleated cell counts. Profiled with immunoSEQ multiplex PCR; TCRdb holds only in-frame clones, not every one. V and J calls and clone size are as listed in that table; D and trimming were resolved from the DNA. This sample has 300,000 to 400,000 clones, with about 90% found just once.

Sequencing was done on a sample of PBMCs or T cells enriched from blood (not recorded which). The genes are TRBV11-2 and TRBJ2-5; a weak D match, TRBD2 (6 bases). The clonotype was recovered from a man aged 25-40 years who had recovered from COVID-19. As DNA, the CDR3 is TGTGCCAGCACCGTCCGGGGGTCAAAAGAGACCCAGTACTTC. Translated, it gives CASTVRGSKETQYF.